This entry lists 14 T cell receptor beta chains sequenced from one sample in a study of blood T cells in healthy people across ages. Primed by a sample-barcoded 5' primer and a J-beta primer mix, a second PCR proceeded for roughly 6 to 12 cycles. TCRdb analysed the 5' RACE reads with MiXCR anew, one entry per CDR3 protein. The sample shows over 1.5 million distinct CDR3 sequences, about 50% of them seen only once. The sample consisted of blood. Source of these receptors: a woman aged 40 to 49 in good health.

This clonotype was recorded a few times. The V call is TRBV5-1, the J call TRBJ1-1; 7 bases agree with TRBD1. V shed 4 bases, J shed 1 base, and the junction held 7 bases outside the gene matches. Per germline, CDR1 SGHRS and CDR2 YFSETQ. This CDR3 spans 15 amino acids. Written as DNA, the CDR3 is TGCGCCAGCAGCCCATCTACAGGGGAGAACACTGAAGCTTTCTTT. This sequence encodes CASSPSTGENTEAFF.

CDR3 nucleotides: TGCAGTGCTAAACGGCTCTCCTACAATGAGCAGTTCTTC. It codes for CSAKRLSYNEQFF. The chain links TRBV20-1 to TRBJ2-1; D is unclear. Trimming removed 4 bases at V and 0 bases at J, with 7 bases between. The CDR3 length is 13 residues. Germline values: CDR1 DFQATT, CDR2 SNEGSKA (reference sequence).

This clonotype has more than one count but fewer than ten. The chain uses TRBV6-5 and TRBJ2-5; the match to TRBD2 covers 7 bases. CDR1 and CDR2 from the germline V gene are MNHEY and SVGAGI. This CDR3 is 16 amino acids long. V trimming: 2 bases; J trimming: 5 bases; junction bases outside the gene matches: 11. This CDR3 reads CASSYGPAGTRETQYF. CDR3 in DNA: TGTGCCAGCAGTTACGGCCCAGCGGGGACCAGGGAGACCCAGTACTTC.

J is TRBJ1-2 and V is TRBV4-1, with 11 bases lining up with TRBD1. There are 17 residues in the CDR3. Unmatched junction bases numbered 11, after V lost 4 bases and J lost 4 bases. Germline-derived CDR1 and CDR2 are MGHRA and YSYEKL. CDR3 in DNA: TGCGCCAGCAGCCTTGGGACAGGGGGGACTTTGGGCTATGGCTACACCTTC. It codes for CASSLGTGGTLGYGYTF.

The V and J genes are TRBV27 and TRBJ2-5; TRBD1 or TRBD2 may be the D gene (6 bases each). The ends were cut back, 2 bases at V and 5 bases at J, with 18 bases in the middle. The CDR3 consists of 16 residues. The V gene's germline CDR1 is MNHEY and CDR2 SMNVEV (reference sequence). The CDR3 protein is CASSLIRAGGTETQYF. CDR3 coding DNA: TGTGCCAGCAGTTTAATCAGGGCCGGGGGCACCGAGACCCAGTACTTC.

This clonotype came up a few times. The chain links TRBV27 to TRBJ1-2; D gene uncertain. Germline-derived CDR1 and CDR2 are MNHEY and SMNVEV (reference sequence). The CDR3 is made up of 15 amino acids. V was trimmed by 4 bases and J by 7 bases, leaving 19 bases between them. The CDR3 DNA follows: TGTGCCAGCAGTTCCCCCAAAGATCTCGAGCGTGGCTACACCTTC. It yields the protein CASSSPKDLERGYTF.

A single count supports this clonotype. An end of the junction differs from the germline gene, which may be a read error. The J gene is TRBJ2-5, the V gene TRBV6-5; TRBD1 might be the D (6 bases). CDR3 length equals 16 residues. Germline V CDR1 and CDR2: MNHEY, SVGAGI. The CDR3 loop is CASSYGLLQGSETRYF. The CDR3 DNA reads TGTGCCAGCAGTTACGGGCTCCTACAGGGATCAGAGACCCGGTACTTC.

The chain is built from TRBV5-1 and TRBJ2-3, with D possibly being TRBD1 (6 bases). The CDR3 is 14 amino acids. V was trimmed by 5 bases and J by 2 bases, leaving 12 bases between them. CDR1 is SGHRS, CDR2 YFSETQ, per germline. CDR3 sequence (DNA): TGCGCCAGCAGATTGACAGGAGTCACAGATACGCAGTATTTT. Protein sequence: CASRLTGVTDTQYF.

CDR3 DNA sequence: TGTGCCAGCAGCTTAGCTAGTGGCAGCCCTAACTATGGCTACACCTTC. Its translation is CASSLASGSPNYGYTF. This rearrangement joins TRBV7-9 to TRBJ1-2; D is ambiguous. V gave up 0 bases and J gave up 0 bases, with 11 bases separating them. The germline gives CDR1 SEHNR, CDR2 FQNEAQ (reference sequence). The CDR3 is made up of 16 amino acids.

In DNA, the CDR3 is TGTGCCACCAGCAGAGAGGAGGTTAGGGGTGAGCAGTTCTTC. Its translation is CATSREEVRGEQFF. The V call is TRBV15, the J call TRBJ2-1; either TRBD1 or TRBD2 may supply D (5 bases each). V lost 0 bases and J lost 9, with 12 bases in between. Germline CDR1 LNHNV, CDR2 YYDKDF (reference sequence). This CDR3 has 14 residues. The entire variable domain, with the rest obtained from reference TRBV15 and TRBJ2-1, is as follows: DAMVIQNPRYQVTQFGKPVTLSCSQTLNHNVMYWYQQKSSQAPKLLFHYYDKDFNNEADTPDNFQSRRPNTSFCFLDIRSPGLGDTAMYLCATSREEVRGEQFFGPGTRLTVL.

The chain employs TRBV10-3 and TRBJ2-3; 7 bases line up with TRBD2. Germline CDR1 is ENHRY and CDR2 is SYGVKD. The CDR3 extends over 15 amino acids. Trimming at V came to 5 bases and at J to 2 bases, leaving 7 bases not matched to a gene. Written as DNA, the CDR3 is TGTGCCATCAGTCCGACTAGCCGAATCACAGATACGCAGTATTTT. Encoded protein: CAISPTSRITDTQYF.

Comment on this clonotype: Relative to the germline gene, one junction end is altered; a read error may explain this. The chain uses TRBV7-2 and TRBJ2-1; D might be TRBD1 (5 bases). CDR1 and CDR2 from the germline V gene are SGHTA and FQGNSA. The CDR3 totals 14 residues. This CDR3 reads CASSPVTAANEQSF. The CDR3 DNA is TGTGCCAGCAGCCCCGTGACAGCAGCCAATGAGCAGTCCTTC.

This clonotype has a count of ten or more. The chain has TRBV7-2 and TRBJ2-5; D not resolved. Germline V gene sequence: CDR1 SGHTA, CDR2 FQGNSA. V was shortened by 2 bases and J by 2 bases, with 6 bases between the two germline ends. The CDR3 has 13 amino acids. CDR3 coding DNA: TGTGCCAGCAGCTTAACGATACAAGAGACCCAGTACTTC. Its protein product is CASSLTIQETQYF.

This rearrangement joins TRBV12-3 or TRBV12-4 to TRBJ1-6, with D perhaps matching TRBD1 (5 bases). The ends were cut back, 7 bases at V and 7 bases at J, with 14 bases in the middle. The CDR3 runs 14 residues. The CDR3 nucleotides are TGTGCCAGCACTCGCGACGGGGGGAATTCACCCCTCCACTTT. It encodes CASTRDGGNSPLHF.